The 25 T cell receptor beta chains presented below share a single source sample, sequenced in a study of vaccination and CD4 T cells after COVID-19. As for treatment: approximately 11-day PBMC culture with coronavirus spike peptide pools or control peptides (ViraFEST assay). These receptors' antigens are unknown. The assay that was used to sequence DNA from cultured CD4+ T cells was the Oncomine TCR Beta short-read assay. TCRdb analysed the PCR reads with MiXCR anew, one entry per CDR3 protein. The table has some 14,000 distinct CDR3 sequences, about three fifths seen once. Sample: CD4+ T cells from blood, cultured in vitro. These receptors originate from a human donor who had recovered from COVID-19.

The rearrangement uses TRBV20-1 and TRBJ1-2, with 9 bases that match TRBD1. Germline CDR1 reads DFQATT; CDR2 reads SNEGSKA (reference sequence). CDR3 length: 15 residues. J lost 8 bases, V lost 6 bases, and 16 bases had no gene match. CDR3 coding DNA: TGCAGTGCAAATCCGGGACAGGGAAAAATCCGCGGCTACACCTTC. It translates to CSANPGQGKIRGYTF.

This CDR3 reads CASSRTDLTQYF. The DNA for the CDR3 is TGTGCCAGCAGCCGGACCGATCTTACGCAGTATTTT. V gene TRBV12-3 or TRBV12-4 combines with J gene TRBJ2-3; the D is unclear. This CDR3 has 12 amino acids. The ends were cut back, 6 bases at V and 8 bases at J, with 12 bases in the middle.

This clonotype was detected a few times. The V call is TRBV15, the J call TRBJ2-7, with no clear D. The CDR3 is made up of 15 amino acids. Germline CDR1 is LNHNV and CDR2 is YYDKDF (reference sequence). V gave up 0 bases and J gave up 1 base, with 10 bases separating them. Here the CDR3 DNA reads TGTGCCACCAGCAGAGATCCCGACGGGTCCTACGAGCAGTACTTC. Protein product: CATSRDPDGSYEQYF.

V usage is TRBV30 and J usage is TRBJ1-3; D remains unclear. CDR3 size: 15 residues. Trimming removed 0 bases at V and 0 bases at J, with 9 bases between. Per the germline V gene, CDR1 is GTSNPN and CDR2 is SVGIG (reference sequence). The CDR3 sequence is CAWSVLARSGNTIYF. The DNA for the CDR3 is TGTGCCTGGAGTGTTTTGGCCCGCTCTGGAAACACCATATATTTT.

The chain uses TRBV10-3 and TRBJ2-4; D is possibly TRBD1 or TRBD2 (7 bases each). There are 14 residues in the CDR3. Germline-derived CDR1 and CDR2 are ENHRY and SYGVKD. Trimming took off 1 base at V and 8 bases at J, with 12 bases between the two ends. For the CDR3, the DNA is TGTGCCATCAGTGAGTTGGCAGGGGGGGACATTCAGTACTTC. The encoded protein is CAISELAGGDIQYF.

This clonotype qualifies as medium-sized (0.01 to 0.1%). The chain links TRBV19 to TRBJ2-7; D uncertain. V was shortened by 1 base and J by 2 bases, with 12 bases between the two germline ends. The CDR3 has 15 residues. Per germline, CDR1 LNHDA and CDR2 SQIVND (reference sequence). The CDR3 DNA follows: TGTGCCAGTAGTATAGGGTGGCGGTCGACCTACGAGCAGTACTTC. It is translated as CASSIGWRSTYEQYF.

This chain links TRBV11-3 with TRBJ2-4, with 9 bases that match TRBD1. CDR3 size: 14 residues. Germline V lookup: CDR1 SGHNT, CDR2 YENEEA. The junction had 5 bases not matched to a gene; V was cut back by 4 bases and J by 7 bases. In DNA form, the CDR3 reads TGTGCCAGCAGCTCTGCCGGGACAGGGAACATTCAGTACTTC. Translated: CASSSAGTGNIQYF.

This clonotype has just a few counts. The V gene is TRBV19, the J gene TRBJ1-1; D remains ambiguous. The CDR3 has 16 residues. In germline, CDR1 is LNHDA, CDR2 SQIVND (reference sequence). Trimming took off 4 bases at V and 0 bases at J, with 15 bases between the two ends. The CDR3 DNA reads TGTGCCAGTAGTAAACCCTTTTCTTCGGTGAACACTGAAGCTTTCTTT. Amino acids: CASSKPFSSVNTEAFF. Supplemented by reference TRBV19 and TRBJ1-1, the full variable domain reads DGGITQSPKYLFRKEGQNVTLSCEQNLNHDAMYWYRQDPGQGLRLIYYSQIVNDFQKGDIAEGYSVSREKKESFPLTVTSAQKNPTAFYLCASSKPFSSVNTEAFFGQGTRLTVV.

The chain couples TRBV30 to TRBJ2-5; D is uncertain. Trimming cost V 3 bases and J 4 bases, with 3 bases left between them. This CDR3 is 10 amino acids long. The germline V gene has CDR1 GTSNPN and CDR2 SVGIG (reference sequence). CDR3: CAWSIETQYF. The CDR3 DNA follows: TGTGCCTGGAGCATAGAGACCCAGTACTTC.

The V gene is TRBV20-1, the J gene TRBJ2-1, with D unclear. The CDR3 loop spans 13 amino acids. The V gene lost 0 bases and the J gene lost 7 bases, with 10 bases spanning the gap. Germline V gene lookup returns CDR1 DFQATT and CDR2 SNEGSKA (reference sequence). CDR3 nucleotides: TGCAGTGCTAGAGATCCCACCCCTAATGAGCAGTTCTTC. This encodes CSARDPTPNEQFF.

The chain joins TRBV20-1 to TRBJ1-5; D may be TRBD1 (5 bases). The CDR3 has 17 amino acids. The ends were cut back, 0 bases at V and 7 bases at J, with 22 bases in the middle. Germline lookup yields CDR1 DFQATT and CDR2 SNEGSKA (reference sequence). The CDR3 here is CSARDSRGGRVKQPQHF. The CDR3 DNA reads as TGCAGTGCTAGAGATTCGCGGGGAGGCAGGGTGAAACAGCCCCAGCATTTT.

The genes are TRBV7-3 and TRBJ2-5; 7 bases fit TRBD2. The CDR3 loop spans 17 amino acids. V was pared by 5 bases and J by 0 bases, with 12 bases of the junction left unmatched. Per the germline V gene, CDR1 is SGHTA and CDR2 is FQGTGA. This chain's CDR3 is CASSLSGAAGYQETQYF. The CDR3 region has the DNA TGTGCCAGCAGCCTCAGCGGGGCGGCGGGGTACCAAGAGACCCAGTACTTC. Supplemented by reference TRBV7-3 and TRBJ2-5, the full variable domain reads GAGVSQTPSNKVTEKGKYVELRCDPISGHTALYWYRQSLGQGPEFLIYFQGTGAADDSGLPNDRFFAVRPEGSVSTLKIQRTERGDSAVYLCASSLSGAAGYQETQYFGPGTRLLVL.

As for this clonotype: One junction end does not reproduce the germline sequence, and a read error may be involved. The CDR3 here is CASRRREGSERYF. CDR3 bases: TGTGCCAGCAGGCGGCGGGAGGGCTCCGAGCGGTACTTC. The chain recombines TRBV2 with TRBJ2-7, with TRBD2 identical over 9 bases. Germline CDR1 SNHLY, CDR2 FYNNEI. CDR3 length: 13 residues.

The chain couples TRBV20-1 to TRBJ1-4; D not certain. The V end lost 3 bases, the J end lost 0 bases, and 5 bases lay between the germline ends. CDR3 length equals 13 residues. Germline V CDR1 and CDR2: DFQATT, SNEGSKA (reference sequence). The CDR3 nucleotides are TGCAGTGCTAGTTTCGCAACTAATGAAAAACTGTTTTTT. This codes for CSASFATNEKLFF.

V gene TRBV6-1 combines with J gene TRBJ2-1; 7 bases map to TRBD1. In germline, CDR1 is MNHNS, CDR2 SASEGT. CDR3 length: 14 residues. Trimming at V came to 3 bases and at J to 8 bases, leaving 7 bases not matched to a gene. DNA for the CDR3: TGTGCCAGCAGTGAGTCAGGGGGTAGCGATGAGCAGTTCTTC. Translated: CASSESGGSDEQFF.

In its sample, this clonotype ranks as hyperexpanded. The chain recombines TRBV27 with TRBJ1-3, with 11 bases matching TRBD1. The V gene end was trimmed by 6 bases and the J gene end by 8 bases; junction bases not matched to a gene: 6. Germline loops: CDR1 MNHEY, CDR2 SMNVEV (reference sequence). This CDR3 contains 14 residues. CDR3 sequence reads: CASSDRTGGHTIYF. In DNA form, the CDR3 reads TGTGCCAGCAGCGACAGGACAGGGGGCCACACCATATATTTT.

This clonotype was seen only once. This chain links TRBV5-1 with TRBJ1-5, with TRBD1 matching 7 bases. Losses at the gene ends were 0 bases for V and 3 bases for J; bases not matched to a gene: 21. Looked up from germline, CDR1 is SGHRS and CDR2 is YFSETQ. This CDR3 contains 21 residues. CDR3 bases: TGCGCCAGCAGCTTGGAGGCGACAGGGAGGGGTGGCCGAGGGGACAATCAGCCCCAGCATTTT. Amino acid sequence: CASSLEATGRGGRGDNQPQHF.

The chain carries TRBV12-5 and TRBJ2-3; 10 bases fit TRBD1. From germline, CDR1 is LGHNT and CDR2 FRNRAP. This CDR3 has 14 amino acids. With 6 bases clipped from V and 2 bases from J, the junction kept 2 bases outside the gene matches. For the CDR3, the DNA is TGTGCTAGTGGACGACAGGGGGCCACAGATACGCAGTATTTT. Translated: CASGRQGATDTQYF.

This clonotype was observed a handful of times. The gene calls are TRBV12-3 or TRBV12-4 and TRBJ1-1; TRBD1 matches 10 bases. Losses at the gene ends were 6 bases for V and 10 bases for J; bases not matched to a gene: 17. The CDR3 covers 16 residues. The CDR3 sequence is CASSSTGTGATHGAFF. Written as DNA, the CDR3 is TGTGCCAGCAGCTCGACCGGGACAGGGGCCACCCACGGAGCTTTCTTT.

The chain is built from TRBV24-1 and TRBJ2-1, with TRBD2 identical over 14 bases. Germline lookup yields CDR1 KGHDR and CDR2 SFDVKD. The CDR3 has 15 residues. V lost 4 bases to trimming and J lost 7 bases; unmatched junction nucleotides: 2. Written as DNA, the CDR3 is TGTGCCACCAGTGACCGACTAGCGGGAGGGAATGAGCAGTTCTTC. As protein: CATSDRLAGGNEQFF.

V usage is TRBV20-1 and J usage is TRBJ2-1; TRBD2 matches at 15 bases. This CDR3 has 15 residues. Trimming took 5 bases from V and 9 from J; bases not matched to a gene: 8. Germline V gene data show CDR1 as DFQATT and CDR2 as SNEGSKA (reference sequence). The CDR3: CSADPGLAGGGEQFF. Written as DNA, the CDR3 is TGCAGTGCTGACCCGGGACTAGCGGGAGGAGGTGAGCAGTTCTTC.

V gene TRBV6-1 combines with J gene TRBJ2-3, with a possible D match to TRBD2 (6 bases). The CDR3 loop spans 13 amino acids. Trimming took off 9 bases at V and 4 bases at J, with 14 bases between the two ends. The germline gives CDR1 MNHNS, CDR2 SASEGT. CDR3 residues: CASRREIADTQYF. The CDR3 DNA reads TGTGCCAGTCGTCGGGAGATTGCAGATACGCAGTATTTT.

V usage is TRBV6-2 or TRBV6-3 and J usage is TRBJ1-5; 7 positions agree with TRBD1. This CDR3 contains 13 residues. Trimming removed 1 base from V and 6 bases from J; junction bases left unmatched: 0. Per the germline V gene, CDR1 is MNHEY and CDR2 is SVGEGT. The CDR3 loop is CASSYWDSQPQHF. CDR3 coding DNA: TGTGCCAGCAGTTACTGGGACAGTCAGCCCCAGCATTTT.

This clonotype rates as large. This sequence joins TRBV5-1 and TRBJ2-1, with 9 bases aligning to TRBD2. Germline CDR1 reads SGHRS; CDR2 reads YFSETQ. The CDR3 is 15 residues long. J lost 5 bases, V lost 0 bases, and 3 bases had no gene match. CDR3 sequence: CASSLELAGHNEQFF. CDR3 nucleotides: TGCGCCAGCAGCTTGGAACTAGCGGGTCACAATGAGCAGTTCTTC.

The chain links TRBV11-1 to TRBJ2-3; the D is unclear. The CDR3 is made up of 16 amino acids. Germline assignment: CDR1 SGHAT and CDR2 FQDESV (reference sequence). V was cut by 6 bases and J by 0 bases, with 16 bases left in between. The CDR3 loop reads CASRPKEVTSTDTQYF. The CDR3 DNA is TGTGCCAGCAGACCGAAAGAAGTAACTAGCACAGATACGCAGTATTTT.